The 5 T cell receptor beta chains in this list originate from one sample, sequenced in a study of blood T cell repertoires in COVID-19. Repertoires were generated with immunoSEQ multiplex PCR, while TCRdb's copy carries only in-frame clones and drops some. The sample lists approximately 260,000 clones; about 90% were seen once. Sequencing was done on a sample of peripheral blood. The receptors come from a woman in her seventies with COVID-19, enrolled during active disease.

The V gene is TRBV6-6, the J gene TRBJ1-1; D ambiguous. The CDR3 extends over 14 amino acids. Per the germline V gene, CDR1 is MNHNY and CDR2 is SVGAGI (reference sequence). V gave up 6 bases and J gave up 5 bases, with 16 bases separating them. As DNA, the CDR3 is TGTGCCAGCAGCAGTATACTGACCGGGACTGAAGCTTTCTTT. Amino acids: CASSSILTGTEAFF.

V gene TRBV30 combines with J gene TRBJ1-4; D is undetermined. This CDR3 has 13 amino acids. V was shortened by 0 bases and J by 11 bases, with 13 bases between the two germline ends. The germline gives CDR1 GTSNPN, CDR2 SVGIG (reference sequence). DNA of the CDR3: TGTGCCTGGAGTGTACGGTCGGGAGTCAAACTGTTTTTT. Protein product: CAWSVRSGVKLFF.

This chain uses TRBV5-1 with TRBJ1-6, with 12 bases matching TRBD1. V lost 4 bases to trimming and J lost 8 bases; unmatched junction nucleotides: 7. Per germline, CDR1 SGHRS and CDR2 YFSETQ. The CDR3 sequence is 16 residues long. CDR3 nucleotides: TGCGCCAGCAGCGCCGGGACAGGGGGCTCGGATTCACCCCTCCACTTT. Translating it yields CASSAGTGGSDSPLHF.

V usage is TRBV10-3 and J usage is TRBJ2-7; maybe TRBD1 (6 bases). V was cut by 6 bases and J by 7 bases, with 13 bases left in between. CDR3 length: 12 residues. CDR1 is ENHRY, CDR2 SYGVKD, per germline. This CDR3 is CAIRGGIGEQYF. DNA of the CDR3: TGTGCCATCAGAGGGGGAATTGGGGAGCAGTACTTC.

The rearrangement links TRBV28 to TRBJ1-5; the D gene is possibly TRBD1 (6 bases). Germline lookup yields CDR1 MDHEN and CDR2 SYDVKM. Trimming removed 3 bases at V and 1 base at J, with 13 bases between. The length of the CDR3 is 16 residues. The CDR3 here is CASSFLGTSSNQPQHF. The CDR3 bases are TGTGCCAGCAGTTTTCTCGGGACATCCAGCAATCAGCCCCAGCATTTT. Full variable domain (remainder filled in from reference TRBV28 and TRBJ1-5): DVKVTQSSRYLVKRTGEKVFLECVQDMDHENMFWYRQDPGLGLRLIYFSYDVKMKEKGDIPEGYSVSREKKERFSLILESASTNQTSMYLCASSFLGTSSNQPQHFGDGTRLSIL.